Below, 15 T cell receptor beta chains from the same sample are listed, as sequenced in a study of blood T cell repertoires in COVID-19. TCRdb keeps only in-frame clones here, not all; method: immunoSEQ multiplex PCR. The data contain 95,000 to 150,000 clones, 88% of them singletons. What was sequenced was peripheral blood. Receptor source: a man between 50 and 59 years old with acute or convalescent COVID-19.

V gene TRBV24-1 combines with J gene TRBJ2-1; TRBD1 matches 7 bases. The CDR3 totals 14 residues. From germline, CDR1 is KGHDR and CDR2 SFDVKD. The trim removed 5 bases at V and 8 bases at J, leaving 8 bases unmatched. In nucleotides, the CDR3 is TGTGCCACCAGTGTAGGGGGCGGTTACGATGAGCAGTTCTTC. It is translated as CATSVGGGYDEQFF.

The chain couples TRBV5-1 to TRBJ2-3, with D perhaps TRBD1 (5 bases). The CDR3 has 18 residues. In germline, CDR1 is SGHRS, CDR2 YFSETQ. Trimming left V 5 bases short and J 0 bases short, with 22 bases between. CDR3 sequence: CASRPQVLSTLSTDTQYF. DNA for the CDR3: TGCGCCAGCAGGCCACAGGTTCTTAGTACCCTTAGCACAGATACGCAGTATTTT.

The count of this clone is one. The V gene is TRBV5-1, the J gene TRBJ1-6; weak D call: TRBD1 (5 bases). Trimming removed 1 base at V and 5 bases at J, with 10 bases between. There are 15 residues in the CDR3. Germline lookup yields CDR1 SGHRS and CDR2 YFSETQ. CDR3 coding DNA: TGCGCCAGCAGCTTGCAAGGGGTCAATAATTCACCCCTCCACTTT. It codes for CASSLQGVNNSPLHF.

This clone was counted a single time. The CDR3 region has the DNA TGTGCCAGCAGTATACATCCCGGGACTAGCGGTTCCTACAATGAGCAGTTCTTC. As protein: CASSIHPGTSGSYNEQFF. This rearrangement joins TRBV27 to TRBJ2-1, with 11 positions matching TRBD2. The junction had 10 bases not matched to a gene; V was cut back by 5 bases and J by 1 base. The CDR3 is 18 residues long. Germline V gene data show CDR1 as MNHEY and CDR2 as SMNVEV (reference sequence).

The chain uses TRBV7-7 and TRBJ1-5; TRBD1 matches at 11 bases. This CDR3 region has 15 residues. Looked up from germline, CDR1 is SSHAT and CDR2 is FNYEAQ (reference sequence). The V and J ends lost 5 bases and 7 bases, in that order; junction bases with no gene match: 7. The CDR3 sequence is CASSPGQGARQPQHF. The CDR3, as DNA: TGTGCCAGCAGCCCTGGACAGGGGGCAAGACAGCCCCAGCATTTT. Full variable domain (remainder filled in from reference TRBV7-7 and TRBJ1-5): GAGVSQSPRYKVTKRGQDVTLRCDPISSHATLYWYQQALGQGPEFLTYFNYEAQPDKSGLPSDRFSAERPEGSISTLTIQRTEQRDSAMYRCASSPGQGARQPQHFGDGTRLSIL.

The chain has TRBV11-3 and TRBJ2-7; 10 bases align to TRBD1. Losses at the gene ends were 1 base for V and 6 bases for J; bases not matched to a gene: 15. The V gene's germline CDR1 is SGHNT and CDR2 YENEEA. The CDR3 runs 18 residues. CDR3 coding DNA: TGTGCCAGCAGCTTAGTCCAACCTCCGGGACAGGGGTGTAGCGAGCAGTACTTC. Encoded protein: CASSLVQPPGQGCSEQYF.

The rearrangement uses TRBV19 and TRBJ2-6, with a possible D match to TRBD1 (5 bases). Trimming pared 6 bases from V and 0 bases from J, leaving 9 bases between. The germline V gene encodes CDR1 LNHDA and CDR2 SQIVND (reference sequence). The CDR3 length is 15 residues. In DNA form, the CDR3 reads TGTGCCAGTAGACCGGACACCTCTGGGGCCAACGTCCTGACTTTC. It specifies CASRPDTSGANVLTF.

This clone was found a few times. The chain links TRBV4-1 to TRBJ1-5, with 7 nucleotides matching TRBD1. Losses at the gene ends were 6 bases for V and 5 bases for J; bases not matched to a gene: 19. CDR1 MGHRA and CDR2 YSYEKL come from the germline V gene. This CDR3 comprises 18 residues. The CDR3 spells CASSYRWETGFTHQPQHF. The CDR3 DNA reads TGCGCCAGCAGTTATCGTTGGGAGACAGGGTTTACTCATCAGCCCCAGCATTTT.

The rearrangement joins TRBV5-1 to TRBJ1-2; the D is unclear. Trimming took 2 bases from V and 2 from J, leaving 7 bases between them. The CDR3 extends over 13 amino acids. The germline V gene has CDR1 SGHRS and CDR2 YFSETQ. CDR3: CASSFDNNYGYTF. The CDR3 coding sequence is TGCGCCAGCAGCTTTGACAACAACTATGGCTACACCTTC.

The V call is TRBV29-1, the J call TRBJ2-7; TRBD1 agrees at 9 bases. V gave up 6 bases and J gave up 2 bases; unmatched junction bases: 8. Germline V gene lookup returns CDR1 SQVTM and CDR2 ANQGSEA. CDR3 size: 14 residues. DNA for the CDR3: TGCAGCGTGACGGACAGGGGAAGGGCCTACGAGCAGTACTTC. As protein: CSVTDRGRAYEQYF.

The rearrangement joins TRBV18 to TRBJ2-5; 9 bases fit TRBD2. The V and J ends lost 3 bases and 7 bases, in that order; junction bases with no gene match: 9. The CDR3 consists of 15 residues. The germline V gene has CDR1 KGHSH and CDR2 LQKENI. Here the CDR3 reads CASSPVAGDLGTQYF. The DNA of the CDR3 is TGTGCCAGCTCACCGGTAGCGGGAGATCTTGGGACCCAGTACTTC.

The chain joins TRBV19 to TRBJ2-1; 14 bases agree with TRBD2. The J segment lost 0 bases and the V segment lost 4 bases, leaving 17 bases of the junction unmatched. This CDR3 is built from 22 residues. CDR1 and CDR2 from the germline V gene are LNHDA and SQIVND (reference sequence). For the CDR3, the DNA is TGTGCCAGTAGTAAAACCGGGTCATCGCTGGGACTAGCGGGAGCCTCCTACAATGAGCAGTTCTTC. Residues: CASSKTGSSLGLAGASYNEQFF.

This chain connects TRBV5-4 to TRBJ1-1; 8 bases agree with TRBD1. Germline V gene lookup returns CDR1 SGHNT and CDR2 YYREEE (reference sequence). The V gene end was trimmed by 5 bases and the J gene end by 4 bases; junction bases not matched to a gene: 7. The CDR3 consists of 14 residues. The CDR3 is CASRSGGKGTEAFF. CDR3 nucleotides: TGTGCCAGCAGGTCAGGGGGCAAGGGCACTGAAGCTTTCTTT.

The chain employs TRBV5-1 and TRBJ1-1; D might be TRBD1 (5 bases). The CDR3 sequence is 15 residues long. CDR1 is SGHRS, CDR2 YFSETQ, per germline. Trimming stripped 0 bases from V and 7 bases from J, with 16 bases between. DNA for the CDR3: TGCGCCAGCAGCTTGGGTCCTGTCAACGGGGGTGAAGCTTTCTTT. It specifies CASSLGPVNGGEAFF.

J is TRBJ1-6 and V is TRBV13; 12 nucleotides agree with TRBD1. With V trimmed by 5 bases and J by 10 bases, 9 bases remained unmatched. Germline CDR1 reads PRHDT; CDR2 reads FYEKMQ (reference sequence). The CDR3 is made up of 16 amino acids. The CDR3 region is CASSQVAGTGGSPLHF. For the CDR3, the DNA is TGTGCCAGCAGCCAAGTCGCCGGGACAGGGGGCTCACCCCTCCACTTT.